The sample holds one count of the clone carrying this TCR beta chain. This sample was included in a study of blood T cell repertoires in COVID-19. Study as a whole: PBMCs, B-cell-depleted T cells, or T cells provided the cDNA or gDNA that made up the material.

TCRdb keeps only in-frame clones here, not all; method: immunoSEQ multiplex PCR. The repertoire holds 110,000 to 150,000 clones, with 65% to 85% as singletons. The length of the CDR3 is 15 residues. From germline, CDR1 is SGHVS and CDR2 FQNEAQ. Trimming removed 1 base from V and 3 bases from J, with 12 bases in between. The receptor's source is a human donor in a cohort sampled during active COVID-19. The specimen was peripheral blood. This chain connects TRBV7-8 to TRBJ2-5; a possible D gene is TRBD1 (5 bases). CDR3 sequence: CASSLVPGLEETQYF. CDR3 nucleotides: TGTGCCAGCAGCTTAGTCCCAGGGCTGGAAGAGACCCAGTACTTC.